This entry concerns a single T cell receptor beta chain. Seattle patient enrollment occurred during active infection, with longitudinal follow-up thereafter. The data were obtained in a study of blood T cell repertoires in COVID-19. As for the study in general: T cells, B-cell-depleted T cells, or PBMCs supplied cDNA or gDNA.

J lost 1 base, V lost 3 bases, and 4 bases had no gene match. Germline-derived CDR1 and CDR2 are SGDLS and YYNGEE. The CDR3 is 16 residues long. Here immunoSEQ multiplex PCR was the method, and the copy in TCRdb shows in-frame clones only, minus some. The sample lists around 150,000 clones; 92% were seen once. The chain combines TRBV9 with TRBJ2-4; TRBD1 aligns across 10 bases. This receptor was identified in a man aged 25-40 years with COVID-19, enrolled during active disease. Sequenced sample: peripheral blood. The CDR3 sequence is CASSGQGAKAKNIQYF. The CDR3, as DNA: TGTGCCAGCAGCGGACAGGGGGCGAAGGCCAAAAACATTCAGTACTTC.